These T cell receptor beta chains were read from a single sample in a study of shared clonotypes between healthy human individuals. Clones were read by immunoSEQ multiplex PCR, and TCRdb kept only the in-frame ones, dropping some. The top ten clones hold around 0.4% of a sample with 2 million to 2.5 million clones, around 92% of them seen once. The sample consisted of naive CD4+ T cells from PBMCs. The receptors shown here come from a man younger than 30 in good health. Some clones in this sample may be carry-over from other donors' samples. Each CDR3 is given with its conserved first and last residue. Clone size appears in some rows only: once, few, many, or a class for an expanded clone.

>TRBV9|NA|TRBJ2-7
CASSPGGLAGGPGSYEQYF
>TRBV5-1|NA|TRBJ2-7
CASSLVMGAYEQYF
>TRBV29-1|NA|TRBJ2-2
CSGGQTSAGELFF
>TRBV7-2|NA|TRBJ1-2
CASSLGKGTAPYGYTF
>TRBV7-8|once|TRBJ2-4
CASSLGGAKNIQYF
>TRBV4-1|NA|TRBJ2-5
CASSQVFLAGGPVYSETQYF
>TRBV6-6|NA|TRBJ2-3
CASSSRTDTQYF
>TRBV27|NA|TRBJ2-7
CASSPPGTASYEQYF
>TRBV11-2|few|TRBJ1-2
CASRTIQGNYGYTF
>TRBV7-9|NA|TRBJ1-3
CASSVDISGNTIYF
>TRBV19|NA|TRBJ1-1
CASSIGLRMNTEAFF
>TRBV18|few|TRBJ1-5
CASSRGGADQPQHF
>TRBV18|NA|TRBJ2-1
CASSPPGPIYNEQFF
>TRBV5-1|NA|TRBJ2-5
CASSPGRAGETQYF
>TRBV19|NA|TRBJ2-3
CASPPGTGTFRNTDTQYF
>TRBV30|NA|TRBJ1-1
CAWRQGGTEAFF
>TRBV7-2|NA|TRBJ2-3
CASSLLAGVSDTQYF
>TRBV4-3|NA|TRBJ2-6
CASSQDSPTGANVLTF
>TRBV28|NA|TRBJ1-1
CASSNDRGTEAFF
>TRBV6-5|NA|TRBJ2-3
CASTTGGLGADTQYF
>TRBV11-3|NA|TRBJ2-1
CASSPTPGLTYNEQFF
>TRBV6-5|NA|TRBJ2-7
CASSWGLAGLGEQYF
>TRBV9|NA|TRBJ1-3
CASSVGTGYTIYF
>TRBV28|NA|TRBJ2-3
CASSWGSSSADTQYF
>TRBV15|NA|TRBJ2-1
CATSSGLSGSDEQFF
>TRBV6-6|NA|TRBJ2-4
CASSSTDGDRYF
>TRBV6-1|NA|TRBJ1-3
CASSPQQGAGNTIYF
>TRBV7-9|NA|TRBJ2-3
CASSTGTSGFTDTQYF
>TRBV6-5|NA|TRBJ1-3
CASSGTSLGGNTIYF
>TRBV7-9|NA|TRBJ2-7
CASSSTYFGEQYF
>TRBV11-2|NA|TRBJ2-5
CASSRTGLRTQYF
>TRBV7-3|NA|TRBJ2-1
CASSAQGGVAPSYNEQFF
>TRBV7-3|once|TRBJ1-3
CASSPTRRTGNCGNTIYF
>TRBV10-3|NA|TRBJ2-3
CATSMGVLAGGPSTDTQYF
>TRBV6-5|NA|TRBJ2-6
CASSRGDSGANVLTF